The 3 T cell receptor beta chains reported below all come from one sample, sequenced in a study of blood T cell repertoires in COVID-19. Libraries were prepared by immunoSEQ multiplex PCR; TCRdb keeps only in-frame clonotypes and omits some of them. The sample holds around 180,000 clones; 84% are singletons and the top ten take about 7%. The sample taken for sequencing was peripheral blood. These receptors originate from a human donor in a cohort sampled during active COVID-19.

This clone was observed a few times. The chain carries TRBV7-8 and TRBJ1-5; the D gene is possibly TRBD1 (6 bases). CDR1 SGHVS and CDR2 FQNEAQ come from the germline V gene. The CDR3 contains 14 residues. Trimming took off 6 bases at V and 6 bases at J, with 15 bases between the two ends. The CDR3 nucleotides read TGTGCCAGCAGAGGGACACAGGGACGTCAGCCCCAGCATTTT. Its protein product is CASRGTQGRQPQHF.

This clone was seen more than once but under ten times. This chain links TRBV7-9 with TRBJ1-2, with TRBD1 matching 9 bases. This CDR3 contains 13 residues. Looked up from germline, CDR1 is SEHNR and CDR2 is FQNEAQ (reference sequence). The trim removed 8 bases at V and 4 bases at J, leaving 5 bases unmatched. The CDR3, as DNA: TGTGCCAGCCGGCCGGGACAGGGCTATGGCTACACCTTC. It codes for CASRPGQGYGYTF.

This clone has ten or more counts. CDR3 sequence: CGRFQGQGGGYTF. DNA for the CDR3: TGCGGTCGTTTTCAGGGACAGGGTGGAGGCTACACCTTC. The gene calls are TRBV29-1 and TRBJ1-2, with TRBD1 matching 9 bases. This CDR3 is built from 13 residues. The V gene's germline CDR1 is SQVTM and CDR2 ANQGSEA.